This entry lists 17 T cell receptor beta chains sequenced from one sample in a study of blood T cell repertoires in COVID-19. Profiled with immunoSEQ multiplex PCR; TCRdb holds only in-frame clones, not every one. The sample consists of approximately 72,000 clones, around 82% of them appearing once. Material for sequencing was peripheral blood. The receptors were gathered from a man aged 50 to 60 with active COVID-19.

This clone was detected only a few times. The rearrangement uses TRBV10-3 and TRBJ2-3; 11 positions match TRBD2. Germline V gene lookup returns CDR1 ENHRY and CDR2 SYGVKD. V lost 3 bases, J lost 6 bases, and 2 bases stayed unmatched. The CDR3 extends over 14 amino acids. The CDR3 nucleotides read TGTGCCATCAGTGACGGGACTAGCGGCGATACGCAGTATTTT. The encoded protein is CAISDGTSGDTQYF.

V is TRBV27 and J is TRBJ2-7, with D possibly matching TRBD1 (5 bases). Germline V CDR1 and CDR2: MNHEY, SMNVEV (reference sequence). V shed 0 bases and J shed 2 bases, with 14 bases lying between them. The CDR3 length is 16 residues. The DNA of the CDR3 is TGTGCCAGCAGTTTATCGATAGGGGTTCTGGCCTACGAGCAGTACTTC. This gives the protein CASSLSIGVLAYEQYF.

The CDR3 DNA reads TGTGCCAGCACCGACAGGGGAAGCGGGGAGCTGTTTTTT. Protein product: CASTDRGSGELFF. The rearrangement uses TRBV6-5 and TRBJ2-2; 8 bases align to TRBD1. Germline V CDR1 and CDR2: MNHEY, SVGAGI. With V trimmed by 7 bases and J by 7 bases, 5 bases remained unmatched. This CDR3 comprises 13 residues.

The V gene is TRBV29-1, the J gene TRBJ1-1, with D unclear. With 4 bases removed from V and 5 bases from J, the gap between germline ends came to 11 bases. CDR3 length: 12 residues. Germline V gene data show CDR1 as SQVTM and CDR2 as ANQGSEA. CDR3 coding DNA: TGCAGCGTTGTCCAAACGGGGACTGAAGCTTTCTTT. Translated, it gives CSVVQTGTEAFF.

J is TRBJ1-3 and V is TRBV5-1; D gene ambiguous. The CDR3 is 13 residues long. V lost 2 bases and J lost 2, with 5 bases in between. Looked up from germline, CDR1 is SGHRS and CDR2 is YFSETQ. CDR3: CASSLLPGNTIYF. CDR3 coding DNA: TGCGCCAGCAGCTTACTGCCTGGAAACACCATATATTTT.

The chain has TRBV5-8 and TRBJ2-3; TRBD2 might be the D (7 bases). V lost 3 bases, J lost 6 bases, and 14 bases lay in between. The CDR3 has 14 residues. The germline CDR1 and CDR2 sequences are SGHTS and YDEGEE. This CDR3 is CASSSGAGADTQYF. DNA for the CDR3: TGTGCCAGCAGCTCGGGGGCGGGGGCGGATACGCAGTATTTT.

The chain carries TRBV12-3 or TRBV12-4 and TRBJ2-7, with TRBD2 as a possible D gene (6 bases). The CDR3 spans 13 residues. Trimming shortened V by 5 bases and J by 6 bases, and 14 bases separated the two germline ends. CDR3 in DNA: TGTGCCAGCAGTCCGGGACTCTACCTCGAGCAGTACTTC. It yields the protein CASSPGLYLEQYF.

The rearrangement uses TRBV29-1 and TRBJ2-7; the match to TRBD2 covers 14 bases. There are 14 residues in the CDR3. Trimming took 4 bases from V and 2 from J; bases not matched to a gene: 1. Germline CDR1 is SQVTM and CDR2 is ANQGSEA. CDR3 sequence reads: CSVGLAGGAYEQYF. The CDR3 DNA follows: TGCAGCGTTGGACTAGCGGGAGGGGCCTACGAGCAGTACTTC.

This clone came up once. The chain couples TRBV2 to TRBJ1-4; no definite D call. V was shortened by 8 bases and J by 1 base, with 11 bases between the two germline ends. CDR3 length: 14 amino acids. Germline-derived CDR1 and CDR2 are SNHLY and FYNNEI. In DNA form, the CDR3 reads TGTGCCAGCCGCCACGAGGGAACTAATGAAAAACTGTTTTTT. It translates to CASRHEGTNEKLFF. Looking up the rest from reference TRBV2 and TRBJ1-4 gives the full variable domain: EPEVTQTPSHQVTQMGQEVILRCVPISNHLYFYWYRQILGQKVEFLVSFYNNEISEKSEIFDDQFSVERPDGSNFTLKIRSTKLEDSAMYFCASRHEGTNEKLFFGSGTQLSVL.

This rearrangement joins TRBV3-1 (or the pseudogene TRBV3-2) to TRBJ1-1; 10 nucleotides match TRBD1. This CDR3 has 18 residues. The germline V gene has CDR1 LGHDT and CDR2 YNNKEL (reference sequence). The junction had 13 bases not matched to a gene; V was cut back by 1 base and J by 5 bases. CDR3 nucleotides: TGTGCCAGCAGCCAAGTACCGGGACAGGGGCCCGTTGGGACTGAAGCTTTCTTT. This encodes CASSQVPGQGPVGTEAFF.

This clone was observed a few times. The CDR3 bases are TGTGCCAGCAGTTACCGACTCGAGGGCGGGGAGCTGTTTTTT. It yields the protein CASSYRLEGGELFF. The V gene is TRBV6-5, the J gene TRBJ2-2; tentative D call: TRBD2 (5 bases). The CDR3 extends over 14 amino acids. Germline V gene data show CDR1 as MNHEY and CDR2 as SVGAGI. V lost 2 bases, J lost 7 bases, and 11 bases lay in between.

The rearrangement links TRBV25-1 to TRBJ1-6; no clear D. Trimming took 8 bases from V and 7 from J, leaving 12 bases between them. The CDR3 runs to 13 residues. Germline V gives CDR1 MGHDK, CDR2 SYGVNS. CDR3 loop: CASRGKENSPLHF. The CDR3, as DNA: TGTGCCAGCCGAGGGAAGGAGAATTCACCCCTCCACTTT.

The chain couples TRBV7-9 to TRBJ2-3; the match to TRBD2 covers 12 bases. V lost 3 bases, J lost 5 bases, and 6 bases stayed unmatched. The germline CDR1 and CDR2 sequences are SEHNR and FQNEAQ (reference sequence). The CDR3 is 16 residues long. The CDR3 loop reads CASSLGLAGGVDTQYF. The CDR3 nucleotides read TGTGCCAGCAGCTTGGGGCTAGCGGGAGGGGTAGATACGCAGTATTTT.

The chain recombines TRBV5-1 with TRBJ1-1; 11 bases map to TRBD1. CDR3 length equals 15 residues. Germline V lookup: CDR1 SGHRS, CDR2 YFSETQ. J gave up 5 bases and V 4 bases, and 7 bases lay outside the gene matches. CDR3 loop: CASSRTGGPNTEAFF. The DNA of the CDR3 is TGCGCCAGCAGCCGGACAGGGGGCCCCAATACTGAAGCTTTCTTT.

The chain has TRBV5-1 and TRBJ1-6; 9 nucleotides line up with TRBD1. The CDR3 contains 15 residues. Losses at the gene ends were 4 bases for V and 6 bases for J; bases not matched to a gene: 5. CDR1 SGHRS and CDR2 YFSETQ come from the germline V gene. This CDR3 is CASSLGQGSNSPLHF. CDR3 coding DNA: TGCGCCAGCAGCCTGGGACAGGGCAGTAATTCACCCCTCCACTTT.

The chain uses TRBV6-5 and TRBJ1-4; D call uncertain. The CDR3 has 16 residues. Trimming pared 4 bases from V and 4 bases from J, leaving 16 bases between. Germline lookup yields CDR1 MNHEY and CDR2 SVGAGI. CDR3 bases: TGTGCCAGCAGTTCCTCCGGGAGGGAACTTAATGAAAAACTGTTTTTT. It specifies CASSSSGRELNEKLFF.

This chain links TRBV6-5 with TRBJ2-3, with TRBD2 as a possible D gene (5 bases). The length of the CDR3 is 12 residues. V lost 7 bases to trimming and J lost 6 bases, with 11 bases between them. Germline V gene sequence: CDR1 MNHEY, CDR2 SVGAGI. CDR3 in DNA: TGTGCCAGCACCTCAAGGAGGGATACGCAGTATTTT. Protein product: CASTSRRDTQYF.